Below, one TCR beta chain is given with its context. Time point: pretreatment peripheral blood. Clones were sequenced by immunoSEQ multiplex PCR, and TCRdb holds only the in-frame ones, with some missing. In the table there are tens of thousands of clones, 79% of which are singletons. The germline V gene has CDR1 KGHSH and CDR2 LQKENI. The CDR3 extends over 14 amino acids. The ends lost 4 bases at V and 7 bases at J; junction bases unmatched: 4. These data belong to a study of PD-L1 blockade in urothelial cancer. For the study at large: Men with urothelial cancer arising in the bladder made up about 85% of the roughly 29 patients. Each patient had 0 to 3 earlier chemotherapy regimens. Across blood samples, T cells had a median count of 141,255.

The sample in question was PBMCs, obtained around atezolizumab (anti-PD-L1) treatment. The chain employs TRBV18 and TRBJ1-4; 9 nucleotides align to TRBD1. This sequence was found in a man aged 70 or older with urothelial cancer. CDR3 DNA sequence: TGTGCCAGCTCACTCGGACAGGGGAGTGAAAAACTGTTTTTT. This gives the protein CASSLGQGSEKLFF.